A single TCR beta chain is shown here with its context. The patients all showed relapse after autologous stem cell transplantation, while their brentuximab vedotin exposure varied. Germline CDR1 reads SGHTA; CDR2 reads FQGNSA. V lost 0 bases and J lost 0, with 12 bases in between. The CDR3 covers 16 residues. The data were produced by immunoSEQ multiplex PCR, yet TCRdb's version contains in-frame clones alone and is incomplete. The sample records around 36,000 clones, around 86% being singletons. This sample is part of a study of PD-1 blockade in classical Hodgkin lymphoma. The material was peripheral blood mononuclear cells (PBMCs), obtained at baseline. This chain links TRBV7-2 with TRBJ2-7; TRBD1 might be the D (5 bases). This TCR was sampled from a human donor with classical Hodgkin lymphoma. The CDR3 bases are TGTGCCAGCAGCTTAGCCGGCAGGGAAAGCTCCTACGAGCAGTACTTC. Encoded protein: CASSLAGRESSYEQYF.